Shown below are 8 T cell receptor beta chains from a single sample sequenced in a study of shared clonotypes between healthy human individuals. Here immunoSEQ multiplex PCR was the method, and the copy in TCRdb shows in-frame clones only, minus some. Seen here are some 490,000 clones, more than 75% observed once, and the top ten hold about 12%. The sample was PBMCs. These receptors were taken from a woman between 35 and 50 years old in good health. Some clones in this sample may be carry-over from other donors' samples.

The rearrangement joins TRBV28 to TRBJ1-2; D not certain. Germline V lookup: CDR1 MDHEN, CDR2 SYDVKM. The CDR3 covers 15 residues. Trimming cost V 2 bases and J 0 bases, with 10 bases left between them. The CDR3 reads CASSLEHGTNYGYTF. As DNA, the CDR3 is TGTGCCAGCAGTTTAGAGCACGGAACTAACTATGGCTACACCTTC.

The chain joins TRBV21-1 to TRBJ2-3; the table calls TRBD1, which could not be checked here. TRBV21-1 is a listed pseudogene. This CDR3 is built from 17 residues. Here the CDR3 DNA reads TGTGCCAGCAGCGAAAGCTGGCCTCGGGACAGATGGTATACGCAGTATTTT. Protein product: CASSESWPRDRWYTQYF.

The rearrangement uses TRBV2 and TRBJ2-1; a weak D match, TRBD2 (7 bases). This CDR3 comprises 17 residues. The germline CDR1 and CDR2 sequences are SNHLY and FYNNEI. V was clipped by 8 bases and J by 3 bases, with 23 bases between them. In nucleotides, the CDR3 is TGTGCCAGCCCGAAAAGGGAGGAGGGGGGGATCTACAATGAGCAGTTCTTC. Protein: CASPKREEGGIYNEQFF.

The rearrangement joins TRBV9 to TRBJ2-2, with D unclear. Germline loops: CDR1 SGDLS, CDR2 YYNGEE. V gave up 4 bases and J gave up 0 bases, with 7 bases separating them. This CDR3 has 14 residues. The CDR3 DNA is TGTGCCAGCAGCACTCCTACGAACACCGGGGAGCTGTTTTTT. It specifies CASSTPTNTGELFF. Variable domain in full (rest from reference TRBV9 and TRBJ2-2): DSGVTQTPKHLITATGQRVTLRCSPRSGDLSVYWYQQSLDQGLQFLIQYYNGEERAKGNILERFSAQQFPDLHSELNLSSLELGDSALYFCASSTPTNTGELFFGEGSRLTVL.

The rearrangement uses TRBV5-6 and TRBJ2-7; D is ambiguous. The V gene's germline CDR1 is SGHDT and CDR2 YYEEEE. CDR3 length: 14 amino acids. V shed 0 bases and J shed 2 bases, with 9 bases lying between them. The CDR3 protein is CASSLAGSTYEQYF. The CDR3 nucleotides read TGTGCCAGCAGCTTGGCGGGTTCCACCTACGAGCAGTACTTC.

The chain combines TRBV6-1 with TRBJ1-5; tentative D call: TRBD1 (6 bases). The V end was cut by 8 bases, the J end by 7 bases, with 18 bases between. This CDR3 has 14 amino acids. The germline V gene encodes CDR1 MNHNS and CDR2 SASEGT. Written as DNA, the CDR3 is TGTGCCAGCGGCCGGGTGGGGGCGAGACAGCCCCAGCATTTT. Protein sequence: CASGRVGARQPQHF.

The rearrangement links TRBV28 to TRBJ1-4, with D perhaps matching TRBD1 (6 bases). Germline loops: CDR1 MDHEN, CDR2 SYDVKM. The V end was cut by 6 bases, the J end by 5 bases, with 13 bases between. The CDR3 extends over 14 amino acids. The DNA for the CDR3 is TGTGCCAGCAGCCCCGGGACAAGGAATGAAAAACTGTTTTTT. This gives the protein CASSPGTRNEKLFF.

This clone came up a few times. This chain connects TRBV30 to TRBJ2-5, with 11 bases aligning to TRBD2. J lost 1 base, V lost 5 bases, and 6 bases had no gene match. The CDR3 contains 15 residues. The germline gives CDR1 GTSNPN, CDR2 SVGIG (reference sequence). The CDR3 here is CAWGPGLAVQETQYF. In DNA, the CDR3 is TGTGCCTGGGGCCCGGGACTAGCGGTCCAAGAGACCCAGTACTTC.